The sequence of this TCR beta chain was determined in a study of T-cell memory formation after mild COVID-19. Study-level results: Clones contracting day 15 to 85 were balanced CD4/CD8; later expanders leaned CD4+.

V lost 3 bases and J 2 bases, leaving 12 bases between the germline ends. The CDR3 covers 14 residues. Germline CDR1 is SGDLS and CDR2 is YYNGEE. TCRdb re-analysed the 5' RACE reads in MiXCR, keeping a single row per CDR3 protein. The data hold 150,000 to 200,000 distinct CDR3 sequences, with roughly 15% observed a single time. Worth noting for this clonotype: Its antigen remains unknown.

The chain uses TRBV9 and TRBJ2-7; tentative D call: TRBD2 (6 bases). This receptor was obtained from an adult woman who had mild COVID-19 (a few samples of this study predate the infection). Cell type and time point are not known. Specimen: PBMCs or a T cell subset sorted from them (not recorded which). The CDR3 DNA is TGTGCCAGCAGCGGTAGCGGTCAACCCTACGAGCAGTACTTC. This codes for CASSGSGQPYEQYF. Variable domain in full (rest from reference TRBV9 and TRBJ2-7): DSGVTQTPKHLITATGQRVTLRCSPRSGDLSVYWYQQSLDQGLQFLIQYYNGEERAKGNILERFSAQQFPDLHSELNLSSLELGDSALYFCASSGSGQPYEQYFGPGTRLTVT.